Listed here are 16 T cell receptor beta chains from one sample, sequenced in a study of blood T cell repertoires in COVID-19. The method was immunoSEQ multiplex PCR; TCRdb's version includes in-frame clones alone and lacks a portion of them. The sample carries approximately 62,000 clones, roughly four fifths recorded once. Specimen: peripheral blood. The receptors shown here come from a woman aged 45-65 years with active or convalescent COVID-19.

The V and J genes are TRBV5-4 and TRBJ2-5, with a possible D match to TRBD1 (5 bases). This CDR3 is 13 amino acids long. CDR1 and CDR2 (germline): SGHNT, YYREEE (reference sequence). With 2 bases removed from V and 3 bases from J, the gap between germline ends came to 8 bases. CDR3 sequence reads: CASSFDSKETQYF. CDR3 bases: TGTGCCAGCAGCTTCGACAGCAAAGAGACCCAGTACTTC.

The CDR3 DNA sequence: TGTGCCAGCTCTCGCTCGACAGGGGGCTCCTACGAGCAGTACTTC. Its protein product is CASSRSTGGSYEQYF. The chain uses TRBV18 and TRBJ2-7; 9 nucleotides align to TRBD1. The germline V gene has CDR1 KGHSH and CDR2 LQKENI. This CDR3 has 15 residues. V shed 6 bases, J shed 0 bases, and the junction held 6 bases outside the gene matches.

The chain joins TRBV5-4 to TRBJ1-1, with a weak D call TRBD1 (5 bases). V lost 2 bases to trimming and J lost 0 bases, with 11 bases between them. The CDR3 has 15 amino acids. CDR1 SGHNT and CDR2 YYREEE come from the germline V gene (reference sequence). For the CDR3, the DNA is TGTGCCAGCAGCTTAGGGGCACAGCTGAACACTGAAGCTTTCTTT. Translation: CASSLGAQLNTEAFF.

This clone turned up a few times. V gene TRBV2 combines with J gene TRBJ2-7; D gene ambiguous. CDR1 is SNHLY and CDR2 is FYNNEI in the germline V gene. V lost 7 bases to trimming and J lost 0 bases, with 13 bases between them. This CDR3 comprises 14 residues. The CDR3 sequence: CASMKDISSYEQYF. DNA for the CDR3: TGTGCCAGCATGAAAGACATTTCCTCCTACGAGCAGTACTTC.

With respect to this clone: Other nucleotide sequences in the sample specify the same CDR3. J is TRBJ2-2 and V is TRBV5-4; D possibly corresponds to TRBD2 (6 bases). Germline CDR1 reads SGHNT; CDR2 reads YYREEE (reference sequence). V lost 4 bases to trimming and J lost 0 bases, with 10 bases between them. The CDR3 totals 15 residues. As DNA, the CDR3 is TGTGCCAGCAGCCCAGGGACTGCGAACACCGGGGAGCTGTTTTTT. It codes for CASSPGTANTGELFF.

This chain links TRBV6-1 with TRBJ1-5, with D unresolved. CDR3 size: 17 residues. V was shortened by 0 bases and J by 0 bases, with 12 bases between the two germline ends. Germline V gene lookup returns CDR1 MNHNS and CDR2 SASEGT. The CDR3 here is CASSEALSGYSNQPQHF. The CDR3 DNA reads TGTGCCAGCAGTGAAGCGCTTTCCGGGTATAGCAATCAGCCCCAGCATTTT.

This chain connects TRBV5-1 to TRBJ2-3; 9 bases are a match to TRBD2. From germline, CDR1 is SGHRS and CDR2 YFSETQ. V was clipped by 0 bases and J by 7 bases; unmatched bases: 6. CDR3 length: 15 residues. This CDR3 is CASSLAASGTYTQYF. CDR3 nucleotide sequence: TGCGCCAGCAGCTTGGCTGCTAGCGGGACATATACGCAGTATTTT.

This chain joins TRBV2 and TRBJ1-5; D not certain. CDR3 size: 15 residues. Germline CDR1 and CDR2: SNHLY and FYNNEI. V lost 4 bases and J 1 base, leaving 11 bases between the germline ends. The CDR3 DNA reads TGTGCCAGCAGTGCTAGCAGGATCAGCAATCAGCCCCAGCATTTT. It codes for CASSASRISNQPQHF.

The CDR3 sequence: CASSLDRGNGNTIYF. CDR3 nucleotide sequence: TGCGCCAGCAGCCTGGACAGGGGGAATGGAAACACCATATATTTT. V and J are TRBV5-1 and TRBJ1-3, with 10 positions matching TRBD1. The V segment lost 4 bases and the J segment 3 bases; nucleotides outside the gene matches: 4. CDR1 and CDR2 from the germline V gene are SGHRS and YFSETQ. The length of the CDR3 is 15 residues.

The V and J genes are TRBV5-4 and TRBJ2-3; 8 bases agree with TRBD2. With 4 bases clipped from V and 8 bases from J, the junction kept 6 bases outside the gene matches. The germline V gene encodes CDR1 SGHNT and CDR2 YYREEE (reference sequence). This CDR3 comprises 13 residues. The CDR3 reads CASSPGGAATQYF. CDR3 sequence (DNA): TGTGCCAGCAGCCCGGGGGGGGCGGCTACGCAGTATTTT.

The chain employs TRBV2 and TRBJ2-5; TRBD2 matches at 7 bases. After removal of 3 bases from V and 3 bases from J, the junction contained 4 bases not matched to a gene. Germline lookup yields CDR1 SNHLY and CDR2 FYNNEI. CDR3 length: 14 amino acids. CDR3 bases: TGTGCCAGCAGTGACAGTGCGGGAGAAGAGACCCAGTACTTC. Translated, it gives CASSDSAGEETQYF.

This clone was found once. The rearrangement joins TRBV18 to TRBJ1-5; 7 nucleotides line up with TRBD1. With 3 bases clipped from V and 5 bases from J, the junction kept 4 bases outside the gene matches. Germline values: CDR1 KGHSH, CDR2 LQKENI. This CDR3 has 14 amino acids. CDR3 protein: CASSPRQGDQPQHF. The CDR3 bases are TGTGCCAGCTCACCCCGACAGGGTGATCAGCCCCAGCATTTT.

The chain joins TRBV10-3 to TRBJ1-1; no reliable D call. CDR1 and CDR2 (germline): ENHRY, SYGVKD. The CDR3 is 13 residues long. The V end lost 2 bases, the J end lost 5 bases, and 9 bases lay between the germline ends. The CDR3 nucleotides are TGTGCCATCAGTGAGGTTAGCGGGACTGAAGCTTTCTTT. Protein: CAISEVSGTEAFF.

This chain links TRBV10-3 with TRBJ1-2, with D possibly being TRBD1 (5 bases). Trimming took 7 bases from V and 7 from J, leaving 13 bases between them. The CDR3 covers 12 residues. CDR1 is ENHRY and CDR2 is SYGVKD in the germline V gene. The CDR3 sequence: CAITQGLGGYTF. CDR3 sequence (DNA): TGTGCCATCACCCAGGGTTTGGGTGGCTACACCTTC.

This chain connects TRBV19 to TRBJ1-2, with a tentative D call TRBD1 (6 bases). Germline CDR1 and CDR2: LNHDA and SQIVND (reference sequence). V lost 5 bases to trimming and J lost 6 bases, with 25 bases between them. This CDR3 comprises 17 residues. In DNA, the CDR3 is TGTGCCAGTAGTCTCGACTGGGGGCTCCAACCCGACCATGGCTACACCTTC. This gives the protein CASSLDWGLQPDHGYTF.

This clone appeared a single time. The chain is built from TRBV27 and TRBJ1-2; 7 bases line up with TRBD1. Germline V gives CDR1 MNHEY, CDR2 SMNVEV (reference sequence). V dropped 6 bases and J dropped 3; count of bases not matched to a gene: 7. This CDR3 comprises 14 residues. The CDR3: CASRVTGTYYGYTF. The DNA for the CDR3 is TGTGCCAGCAGAGTGACAGGGACCTACTATGGCTACACCTTC.